This T cell receptor beta chain derives from a study of beta chain features in type 1 diabetes listed by TCRdb under 2018. Turning to the overall study: Mean age, gender distribution, total cell number and subset yield were not different between patients and healthy donors. A total of 100 million to 140 million sorted cells were examined across all samples, and the number of cells per subset was strongly correlated with RNA yield. The study compared the TCRB repertoires of sorted circulating CD4+ T cell subsets in recently diagnosed type 1 diabetes patients with those in matched healthy donors. Regulatory and stem cell-like memory subsets were isolated from only 8 patients and about eight healthy donors, whereas naive and central memory subsets came from all 28 donors. Results the study describes overall, beyond this receptor: Because cDNA was sequenced instead of genomic DNA, activated cells with high expression could be over-represented, although the groups did not differ in activation or CD3 levels. At VDJ recombination sites, type 1 diabetes patients had fewer insertions and more deleted nucleotides, which implies abnormalities in thymic rearrangement. Because the HLA sub-analyses included only small numbers of individuals, any influence of HLA type on TCRB rearrangement was left unresolved. PCR may preferentially amplify shorter templates, but because patient and control samples were amplified and corrected together, any resulting skew would affect both groups equally. Type 1 diabetes patients showed a moderate but significant shortening of TCRB CDR3 length in all four CD4+ subsets. Naive, central memory and regulatory TCRB repertoires appeared to be more alike among patients than among healthy donors.

This clone was recorded a few times. Its specific antigen is unknown. No base quality values were provided; no much bigger clone lies one nucleotide off. The entire isolated RNA was reverse transcribed using the High Capacity cDNA Reverse Transcription Kit, and thus expressed TCRB transcripts were sequenced. Deep immunoSEQ sequencing was performed on naive, central memory and regulatory T cell samples, with an average of roughly 4 million total reads per sample. Sorted cells were lysed in RLT buffer, and RNA was extracted using DNase-treated RNeasy Micro or Mini kits according to cell number. Each cell subset was processed separately to prevent cross-contamination, with patient and healthy donor samples processed together. The immunoSEQ multiplex PCR was used to amplify TCRB sequences from cDNA, yielding 87-bp fragments that span the CDR3 region. Sequencing of the amplicons was performed on the Illumina HiSeq platform. Concerning the study's data processing: Synthetic template baselines were used to correct PCR bias computationally, reads within Hamming distance 2 were collapsed, and singletons that could not be merged were discarded. Reads were aligned to IMGT to assign V, D and J genes, CDR3 length, and insertions or deletions at six rearrangement sites. Clonotype counts were normalized to sorted cell number within each subset before computing true diversity and Gini coefficients with the tcR R package. The overlap coefficient, calculated on TCRB nucleotide sequences, was used to quantify repertoire sharing. Out-of-frame TCRB sequences from naive cells were analyzed to stand in for the pre-selection repertoire. Here the immuneACCESS table is served through TCRdb, limited to in-frame sequences with V and J called. Missing clones are a known gap in these copies; in checked studies unresolved V genes cover under half, and the rest lacks a known reason. That table furnishes V, J and clone size, whereas the DNA furnished D and trimming. The sample table contains about 930,000 clones; only one count was recorded for roughly a sixth of them. Of the sample, about 0.02% is held by the ten largest clones.

From each donor, a single peripheral blood sample of around 0.12 L on average was drawn into heparinised tubes. Naive, central memory, regulatory and stem cell-like memory CD4+ T cells were sorted on a BD FACSAria II using a panel including CD45RO, CCR7, CD25, CD127, CD95 and CD27. Purity was above 95% for every sorted population. PBMCs were separated immediately by Lymphoprep density gradient centrifugation and were stained directly, without being cultured. Samples were stained and sorted in pairs, with one healthy donor and one patient per experiment, so that batch effects were minimized. Reading from cysteine to phenylalanine, the CDR3 counts 13 amino acids. This entry keeps only the CDR3 DNA: 39 bases, framed from base 1. Per the germline V gene, SGHAT is the CDR1 and FQNNGV is the CDR2. The trim is 6 bases for V and 1 base for J, with a gap of 9 bases between the germline ends.

The chain is made from TRBV11-2 and TRBJ2-5; possibly the D gene is TRBD1, per 5 matching bases. Source material: naive CD4+ T cells from blood. Taken with the paper, the label for cell subset or site translates to: true naive CD4+ T cells. The TCR originated in a woman aged 18-35 years in good health. The nucleotide sequence reads as follows: TGTGCCAGCAGAAGGGGCCCCCAAGAGACCCAGTACTTC. The translation is CASRRGPQETQYF.